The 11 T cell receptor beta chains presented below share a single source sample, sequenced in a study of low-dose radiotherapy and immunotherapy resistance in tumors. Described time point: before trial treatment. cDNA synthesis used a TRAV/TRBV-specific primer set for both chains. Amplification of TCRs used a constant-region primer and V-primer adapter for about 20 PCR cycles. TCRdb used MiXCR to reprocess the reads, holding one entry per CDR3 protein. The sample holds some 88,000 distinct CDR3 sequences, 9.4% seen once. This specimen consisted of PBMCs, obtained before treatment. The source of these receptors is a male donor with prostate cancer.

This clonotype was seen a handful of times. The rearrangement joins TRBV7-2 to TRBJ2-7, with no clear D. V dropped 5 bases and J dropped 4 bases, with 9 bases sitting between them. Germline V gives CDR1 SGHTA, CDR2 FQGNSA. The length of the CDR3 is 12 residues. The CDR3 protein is CASSPYAYEQYF. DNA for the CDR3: TGTGCCAGCAGCCCATATGCGTACGAGCAGTACTTC.

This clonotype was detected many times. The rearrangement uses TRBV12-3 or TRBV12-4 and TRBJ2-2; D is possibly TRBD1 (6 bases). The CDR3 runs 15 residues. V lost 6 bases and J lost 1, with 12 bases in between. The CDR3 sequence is CASSPGQMNTGELFF. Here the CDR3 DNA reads TGTGCCAGCAGCCCCGGACAGATGAACACCGGGGAGCTGTTTTTT.

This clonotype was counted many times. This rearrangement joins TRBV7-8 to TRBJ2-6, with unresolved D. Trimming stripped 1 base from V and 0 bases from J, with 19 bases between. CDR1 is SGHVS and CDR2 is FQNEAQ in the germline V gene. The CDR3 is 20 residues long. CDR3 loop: CASSLVYQTGAVSGANVLTF. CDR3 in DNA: TGTGCCAGCAGCTTAGTGTACCAGACCGGTGCCGTCTCTGGGGCCAACGTCCTGACTTTC. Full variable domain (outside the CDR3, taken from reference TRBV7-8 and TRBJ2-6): GAGVSQSPRYKVAKRGQDVALRCDPISGHVSLFWYQQALGQGPEFLTYFQNEAQLDKSGLPSDRFFAERPEGSVSTLKIQRTQQEDSAVYLCASSLVYQTGAVSGANVLTFGAGSRLTVL.

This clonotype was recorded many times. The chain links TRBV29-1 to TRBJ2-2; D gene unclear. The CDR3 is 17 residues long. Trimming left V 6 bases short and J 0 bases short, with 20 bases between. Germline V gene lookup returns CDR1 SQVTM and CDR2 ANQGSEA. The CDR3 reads CSVGPSPTEANTGELFF. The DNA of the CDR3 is TGCAGCGTGGGTCCTTCTCCGACTGAAGCGAACACCGGGGAGCTGTTTTTT.

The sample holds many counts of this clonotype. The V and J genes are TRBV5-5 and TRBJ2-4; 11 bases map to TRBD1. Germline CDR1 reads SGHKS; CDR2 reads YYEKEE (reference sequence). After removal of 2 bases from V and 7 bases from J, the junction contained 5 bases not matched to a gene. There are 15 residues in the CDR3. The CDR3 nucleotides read TGTGCCAGCAGCTTCTCCGGGACAGGGGGGAACATTCAGTACTTC. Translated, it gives CASSFSGTGGNIQYF.

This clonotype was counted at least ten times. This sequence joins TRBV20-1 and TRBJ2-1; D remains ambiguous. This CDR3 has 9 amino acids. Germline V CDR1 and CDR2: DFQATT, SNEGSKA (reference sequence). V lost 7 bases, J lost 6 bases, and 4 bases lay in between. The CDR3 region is CSVPNEQFF. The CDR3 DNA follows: TGCAGTGTTCCCAATGAGCAGTTCTTC.

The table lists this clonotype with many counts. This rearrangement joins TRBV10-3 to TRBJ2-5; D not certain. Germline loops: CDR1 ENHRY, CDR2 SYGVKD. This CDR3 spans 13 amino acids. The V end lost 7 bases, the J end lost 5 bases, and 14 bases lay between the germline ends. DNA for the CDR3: TGTGCCATCACCCGATCGGAAGCGGAGACCCAGTACTTC. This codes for CAITRSEAETQYF.

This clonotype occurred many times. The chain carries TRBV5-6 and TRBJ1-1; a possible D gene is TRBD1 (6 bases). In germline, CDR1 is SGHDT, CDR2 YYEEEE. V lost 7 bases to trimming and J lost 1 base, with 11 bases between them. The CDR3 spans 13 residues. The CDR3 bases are TGTGCCAGCCTAAGGACAGAGAACACTGAAGCTTTCTTT. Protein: CASLRTENTEAFF.

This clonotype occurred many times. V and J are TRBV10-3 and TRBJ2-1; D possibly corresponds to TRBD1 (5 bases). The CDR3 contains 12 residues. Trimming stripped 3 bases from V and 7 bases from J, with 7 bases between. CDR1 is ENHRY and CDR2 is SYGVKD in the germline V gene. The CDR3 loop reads CAISDDRNEQFF. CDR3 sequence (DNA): TGTGCCATCAGTGATGACAGAAATGAGCAGTTCTTC.

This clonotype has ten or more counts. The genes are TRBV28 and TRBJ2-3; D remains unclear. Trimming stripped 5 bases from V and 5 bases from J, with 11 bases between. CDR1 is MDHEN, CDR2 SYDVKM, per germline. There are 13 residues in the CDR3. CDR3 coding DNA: TGTGCCAGCAGTGCCCCACCCGGAGATACGCAGTATTTT. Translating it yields CASSAPPGDTQYF.

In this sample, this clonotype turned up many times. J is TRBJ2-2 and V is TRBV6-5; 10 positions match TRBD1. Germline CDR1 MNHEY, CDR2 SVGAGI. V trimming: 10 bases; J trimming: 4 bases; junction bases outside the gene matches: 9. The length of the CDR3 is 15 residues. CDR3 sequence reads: CATKWDRGSTGELFF. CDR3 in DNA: TGTGCCACCAAATGGGACAGGGGAAGCACCGGGGAGCTGTTTTTT.